The next 30 T cell receptor beta chains were all read from a single sample in a study of blood T cell repertoires in COVID-19. The table came from immunoSEQ multiplex PCR; TCRdb's copy has only in-frame clones and leaves some out. The table shows 250,000 to 350,000 clones, with 92% occurring only once. The sequencing sample was made of PBMCs or T cells enriched from blood (not recorded which). The source is a woman aged 25-40 years who had recovered from COVID-19.

This chain links TRBV6-1 with TRBJ1-2, with a weak D call TRBD1 (5 bases). The germline V and J ends were trimmed by 0 bases and 7 bases, with 12 bases remaining between them. CDR1 and CDR2 (germline): MNHNS, SASEGT. This CDR3 is 14 amino acids long. CDR3 DNA: TGTGCCAGCAGTGAAGCGGAGGGGAAGGGTGGCTACACCTTC. Amino acid sequence: CASSEAEGKGGYTF.

This chain links TRBV19 with TRBJ2-2; D unclear. From germline, CDR1 is LNHDA and CDR2 SQIVND (reference sequence). The CDR3 covers 13 residues. Trimming removed 2 bases from V and 7 bases from J, with 8 bases in between. CDR3 sequence: CASSIKLGGELFF. For the CDR3, the DNA is TGTGCCAGTAGTATAAAGCTCGGCGGGGAGCTGTTTTTT.

The chain carries TRBV19 and TRBJ2-1, with D possibly TRBD2 on 5 matching bases. The germline V gene encodes CDR1 LNHDA and CDR2 SQIVND (reference sequence). The CDR3 covers 15 residues. Trimming cost V 7 bases and J 3 bases, with 16 bases left between them. Here the CDR3 reads CASTVVGRGYNEQFF. The CDR3 nucleotides read TGTGCCAGTACAGTTGTGGGTCGGGGCTACAATGAGCAGTTCTTC.

This chain connects TRBV4-2 to TRBJ2-3; D call uncertain. The CDR3 has 16 amino acids. V was shortened by 4 bases and J by 2 bases, with 16 bases between the two germline ends. CDR1 and CDR2 (germline): LGHNA, YNFKEQ. The CDR3 loop reads CASSPLGAMATDTQYF. CDR3 nucleotide sequence: TGTGCCAGCAGCCCCCTTGGAGCTATGGCCACAGATACGCAGTATTTT.

This chain uses TRBV3-1 (or the pseudogene TRBV3-2) with TRBJ2-2, with a tentative D call TRBD1 (5 bases). CDR3 length equals 16 residues. The V gene lost 3 bases and the J gene lost 1 base, with 12 bases spanning the gap. CDR1 is LGHDT, CDR2 YNNKEL, per germline (reference sequence). CDR3 amino acids: CASSHVRRGNTGELFF. As DNA, the CDR3 is TGTGCCAGCAGCCACGTGCGTAGGGGGAACACCGGGGAGCTGTTTTTT.

The rearrangement uses TRBV7-9 and TRBJ2-3; D is undetermined. The V and J ends lost 6 bases and 6 bases respectively, with 10 bases between them. The CDR3 contains 12 residues. Germline CDR1 reads SEHNR; CDR2 reads FQNEAQ (reference sequence). This chain's CDR3 is CASRGDGDTQYF. CDR3 bases: TGTGCCAGCAGGGGCGATGGGGATACGCAGTATTTT.

J is TRBJ2-2 and V is TRBV27; 10 nucleotides match TRBD2. With V trimmed by 2 bases and J by 5 bases, 8 bases remained unmatched. This CDR3 is built from 17 residues. Germline V lookup: CDR1 MNHEY, CDR2 SMNVEV (reference sequence). The CDR3 here is CASSLASSGSYTGELFF. The DNA of the CDR3 is TGTGCCAGCAGTTTAGCGTCTAGCGGGAGTTATACCGGGGAGCTGTTTTTT.

This chain connects TRBV19 to TRBJ1-6; no reliable D call. CDR1 and CDR2 from the germline V gene are LNHDA and SQIVND (reference sequence). The length of the CDR3 is 14 residues. Trimming stripped 3 bases from V and 7 bases from J, with 10 bases between. CDR3 amino acids: CASSIPGRNSPLHF. The CDR3, as DNA: TGTGCCAGTAGTATTCCTGGGAGGAATTCACCCCTCCACTTT.

This rearrangement joins TRBV28 to TRBJ2-7; weak D call: TRBD1 (5 bases). V lost 4 bases and J lost 3, with 10 bases in between. CDR1 and CDR2 (germline): MDHEN, SYDVKM. The length of the CDR3 is 13 residues. CDR3 sequence reads: CASSSPDSYEQYF. The DNA of the CDR3 is TGTGCCAGCAGTTCCCCCGACAGCTACGAGCAGTACTTC.

The chain uses TRBV9 and TRBJ2-7; D remains ambiguous. Germline lookup yields CDR1 SGDLS and CDR2 YYNGEE. V was trimmed by 1 base and J by 3 bases, leaving 11 bases between them. This CDR3 comprises 14 residues. The CDR3, as DNA: TGTGCCAGCAGCGTATACCAGAGCGACTACGAGCAGTACTTC. Translating gives CASSVYQSDYEQYF.

The rearrangement links TRBV4-2 to TRBJ1-1; 9 bases agree with TRBD1. The CDR3 is 18 residues long. The V gene's germline CDR1 is LGHNA and CDR2 YNFKEQ. The J segment lost 5 bases and the V segment lost 4 bases, leaving 17 bases of the junction unmatched. Written as DNA, the CDR3 is TGTGCCAGCAGCCCCATAGGACAGGGGAAGAAAAGAAAGACTGAAGCTTTCTTT. It encodes CASSPIGQGKKRKTEAFF.

This rearrangement joins TRBV10-3 to TRBJ1-3; D perhaps matches TRBD1 (6 bases). The germline V gene encodes CDR1 ENHRY and CDR2 SYGVKD. CDR3 length equals 16 residues. Trimming removed 6 bases at V and 3 bases at J, with 18 bases between. CDR3 residues: CAISGDSRGVGNTIYF. CDR3 coding DNA: TGTGCCATCAGCGGCGACTCCAGGGGAGTTGGAAACACCATATATTTT.

V usage is TRBV19 and J usage is TRBJ2-6; a weak D match, TRBD1 (6 bases). The CDR3 runs to 16 residues. The germline V gene has CDR1 LNHDA and CDR2 SQIVND (reference sequence). Trimming stripped 7 bases from V and 0 bases from J, with 13 bases between. The CDR3 bases are TGTGCCAGTACCACCACAGGGACCTCTGGGGCCAACGTCCTGACTTTC. Translating gives CASTTTGTSGANVLTF.

CDR3 DNA sequence: TGTGCCAGCAGTTTTGCTGGCCGGCCCCAGCATTTT. Translation: CASSFAGRPQHF. V is TRBV28 and J is TRBJ1-5; D not certain. CDR3 size: 12 residues. The ends were cut back, 3 bases at V and 9 bases at J, with 9 bases in the middle. Germline loops: CDR1 MDHEN, CDR2 SYDVKM.

This clone was detected only once. The junction does not match germline at one end; this may be a read error. The J gene is TRBJ2-7, the V gene TRBV28; 11 bases map to TRBD1. This CDR3 is built from 14 residues. Germline loops: CDR1 MDHEN, CDR2 SYDVKM. The CDR3 region has the DNA TGTGCCAGCAGTTTACGGACAGGGGGCCTCGAGGAGTACTTC. It translates to CASSLRTGGLEEYF.

This clone has a single count. V is TRBV18 and J is TRBJ2-6, with D possibly being TRBD1 (5 bases). V gave up 4 bases and J gave up 0 bases, with 13 bases separating them. Germline CDR1 and CDR2: KGHSH and LQKENI. The CDR3 is 17 amino acids. The chain's CDR3 is CASSQFDSHSGANVLTF. In DNA form, the CDR3 reads TGTGCCAGCTCACAGTTCGACAGTCACTCTGGGGCCAACGTCCTGACTTTC.

Turning to this clone: The germline gene is not matched at one end of the junction; a read error may be the cause. In nucleotides, the CDR3 is TGTGCCAGCAGCCGCCCCCCCGGGACAAAGAGGTTC. Its translation is CASSRPPGTKRF. The chain links TRBV6-2 or TRBV6-3 to TRBJ2-7, with D perhaps TRBD1 (6 bases). The CDR3 has 12 residues. Germline values: CDR1 MNHEY, CDR2 SVGEGT.

The chain couples TRBV5-5 to TRBJ1-1; D remains unclear. The CDR3 has 14 residues. V was pared by 0 bases and J by 11 bases, with 17 bases between. Germline V gene data show CDR1 as SGHKS and CDR2 as YYEKEE (reference sequence). The CDR3: CASSLGIGANRAFF. The CDR3 DNA is TGTGCCAGCAGCTTGGGGATCGGAGCGAACCGGGCTTTCTTT. The complete variable domain, with remaining parts taken from reference TRBV5-5 and TRBJ1-1, reads DAGVTQSPTHLIKTRGQQVTLRCSPISGHKSVSWYQQVLGQGPQFIFQYYEKEERGRGNFPDRFSARQFPNYSSELNVNALLLGDSALYLCASSLGIGANRAFFGQGTRLTVV.

A note on this clone: A read error may explain this, as a much larger clone is one base away. The CDR3 protein is CASSHLAGSYEQYF. CDR3 DNA sequence: TGTGCCAGCAGCCACCTAGCGGGGTCCTACGAGCAGTACTTC. The rearrangement uses TRBV4-2 and TRBJ2-7; 9 bases agree with TRBD2. This CDR3 has 14 residues. J gave up 1 base and V 3 bases, and 1 base lay outside the gene matches. The V gene's germline CDR1 is LGHNA and CDR2 YNFKEQ.

As regards this clone: Germline and junction disagree at one end, which may indicate a read error. CDR3 residues: CATRGAQNIQYF. DNA of the CDR3: TGTGCCACCCGCGGAGCCCAAAACATTCAGTACTTC. The chain has TRBV6-5 and TRBJ2-4; D gene uncertain. CDR3 size: 12 residues. The germline CDR1 and CDR2 sequences are MNHEY and SVGAGI.

The J gene is TRBJ2-1, the V gene TRBV11-2; 8 nucleotides align to TRBD2. Trimming took 7 bases from V and 6 from J; bases not matched to a gene: 8. Germline V CDR1 and CDR2: SGHAT, FQNNGV. The CDR3 totals 14 residues. CDR3 nucleotide sequence: TGTGCCAGCACGCAAGCGGGAGTCTTCAATGAGCAGTTCTTC. This encodes CASTQAGVFNEQFF.

V is TRBV11-3 and J is TRBJ2-7; TRBD1 is a possible D gene (7 bases). Trimming removed 6 bases at V and 4 bases at J, with 22 bases between. This CDR3 region has 16 residues. Germline V lookup: CDR1 SGHNT, CDR2 YENEEA. DNA of the CDR3: TGTGCCAGCAGGGCGGGAAAAGGGGGCGTCTGGTACGAGCAGTACTTC. It codes for CASRAGKGGVWYEQYF.

This chain connects TRBV7-9 to TRBJ1-1; D call uncertain. Per germline, CDR1 SEHNR and CDR2 FQNEAQ (reference sequence). Trimming removed 2 bases from V and 0 bases from J, with 10 bases in between. The CDR3 sequence is 15 residues long. The CDR3 spells CASSLSASVNTEAFF. The DNA of the CDR3 is TGTGCCAGCAGCTTAAGCGCCTCCGTGAACACTGAAGCTTTCTTT.

This clone appeared a few times. V gene TRBV5-1 combines with J gene TRBJ2-2; possible D gene TRBD2, 5 bases. Trimming shortened V by 1 base and J by 7 bases, and 11 bases separated the two germline ends. CDR1 and CDR2 (germline): SGHRS, YFSETQ. This CDR3 is 14 amino acids long. The CDR3 bases are TGCGCCAGCAGCTTGCTGGGAGCTGACGGGGAGCTGTTTTTT. This translates into CASSLLGADGELFF.

The chain combines TRBV11-3 with TRBJ2-7; 10 nucleotides line up with TRBD2. The V segment lost 2 bases and the J segment 3 bases; nucleotides outside the gene matches: 4. The CDR3 is 15 residues long. Germline CDR1 SGHNT, CDR2 YENEEA. The chain's CDR3 is CASSLSGRAGYEQYF. The CDR3 DNA sequence: TGTGCCAGCAGCTTAAGCGGGAGGGCCGGCTACGAGCAGTACTTC.

This clone has a single count. The CDR3, as DNA: TGTGCCAGCAGGAAGGGCGGGGATAAGACCTACGAGCAGTACTTC. Amino acid sequence: CASRKGGDKTYEQYF. The chain combines TRBV7-9 with TRBJ2-7, with TRBD2 as a possible D gene (6 bases). Between the trimmed V and J ends, which lost 6 bases and 2 bases, there was a span of 17 bases. Germline V gene sequence: CDR1 SEHNR, CDR2 FQNEAQ (reference sequence). The CDR3 is made up of 15 amino acids. Complete variable domain (other parts from reference TRBV7-9 and TRBJ2-7): DTGVSQNPRHKITKRGQNVTFRCDPISEHNRLYWYRQTLGQGPEFLTYFQNEAQLEKSRLLSDRFSAERPKGSFSTLEIQRTEQGDSAMYLCASRKGGDKTYEQYFGPGTRLTVT.

V and J are TRBV27 and TRBJ2-4, with a weak D call TRBD2 (5 bases). The length of the CDR3 is 17 residues. Trimming took off 5 bases at V and 0 bases at J, with 17 bases between the two ends. The V gene's germline CDR1 is MNHEY and CDR2 SMNVEV (reference sequence). The CDR3 loop is CASSPLTAGLAKNIQYF. The CDR3 nucleotides are TGTGCCAGCAGTCCACTCACCGCAGGACTAGCCAAAAACATTCAGTACTTC.

This chain links TRBV4-3 with TRBJ2-1, with 10 bases that match TRBD2. This CDR3 is built from 17 residues. The germline gives CDR1 LGHNA, CDR2 YSLEER. J gave up 7 bases and V 0 bases, and 9 bases lay outside the gene matches. CDR3 sequence: CASSQDWASGGWNEQFF. CDR3 bases: TGCGCCAGCAGCCAAGATTGGGCTAGCGGGGGTTGGAATGAGCAGTTCTTC.

This clone was counted once. The chain joins TRBV7-2 to TRBJ1-3, with 7 bases identical to TRBD1. The CDR3 loop spans 15 amino acids. Per germline, CDR1 SGHTA and CDR2 FQGNSA. V shed 5 bases and J 0 bases; nucleotides not matched to a gene: 4. For the CDR3, the DNA is TGTGCCAGCAGCCGGGGACAGCCCTCTGGAAACACCATATATTTT. Translation: CASSRGQPSGNTIYF.

The genes are TRBV28 and TRBJ1-5, with TRBD1 identical over 9 bases. Germline CDR1 reads MDHEN; CDR2 reads SYDVKM. The V gene end was trimmed by 7 bases and the J gene end by 5 bases; junction bases not matched to a gene: 6. The CDR3 consists of 14 residues. CDR3 in DNA: TGTGCCAGCACCCCGGGACAGGGCTATCAGCCCCAGCATTTT. Translation gives CASTPGQGYQPQHF.